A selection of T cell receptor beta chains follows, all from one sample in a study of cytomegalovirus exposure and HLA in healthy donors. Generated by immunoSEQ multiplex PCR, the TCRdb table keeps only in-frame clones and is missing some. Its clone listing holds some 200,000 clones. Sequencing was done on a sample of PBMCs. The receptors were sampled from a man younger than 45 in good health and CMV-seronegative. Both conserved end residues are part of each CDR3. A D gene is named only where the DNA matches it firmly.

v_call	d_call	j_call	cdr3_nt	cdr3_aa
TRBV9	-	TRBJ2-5	TGTGCCAGCAGCCCCCCGAGGGGGTCCGAGACCCAGTACTTC	CASSPPRGSETQYF
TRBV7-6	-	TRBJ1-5	TGTGCCAGCAGCTTACGCGAAAATCAGCCCCAGCATTTT	CASSLRENQPQHF
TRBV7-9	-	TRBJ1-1	TGTGCCAGCAGCTTACGGGGAGACACTGAAGCTTTCTTT	CASSLRGDTEAFF
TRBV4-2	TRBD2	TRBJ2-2	TGTGCCAGCAGCCAAGAGCCCGAAACGGGGGGGCCCGGGGAGCTGTTTTTT	CASSQEPETGGPGELFF
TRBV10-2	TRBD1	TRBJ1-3	TGCGCCAGCATGGGCAGGGGGAGTTCTGGAAACACCATATATTTT	CASMGRGSSGNTIYF
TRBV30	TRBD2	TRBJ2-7	TGTGCCTGGGGACTAGCGGGGTCCTCCTACGAGCAGTACTTC	CAWGLAGSSYEQYF
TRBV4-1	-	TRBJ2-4	TGCGCCAGCAGCCAAGTTGGCAGGGCCAAAAACATTCAGTACTTC	CASSQVGRAKNIQYF
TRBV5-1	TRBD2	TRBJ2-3	TGCGCCAGCAGCCCGGTGGCTAGCGGGAGTGTCATAGATACGCAGTATTTT	CASSPVASGSVIDTQYF
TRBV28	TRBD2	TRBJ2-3	TGTGCCAGCAGTTCCATCCTTGGACTAGCGGGAGACACGGGTACGCAGTATTTT	CASSSILGLAGDTGTQYF
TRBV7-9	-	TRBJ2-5	TGTGCCAGCAGCCCTCAAGAGACCCAGTACTTC	CASSPQETQYF
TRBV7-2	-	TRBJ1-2	TGTGCCAGCAGCTTAGAACCGGACTCCTATGGCTACACCTTC	CASSLEPDSYGYTF
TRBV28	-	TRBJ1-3	TGTGCCAGCAGTTTAGCGGACATATCTGGAAACACCATATATTTT	CASSLADISGNTIYF
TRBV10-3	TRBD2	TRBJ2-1	TGTGCCTCCCGGACTAGCGGGAGCGGAGCCTACAATGAGCAGTTCTTC	CASRTSGSGAYNEQFF
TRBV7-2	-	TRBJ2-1	TGTGCCAGCAGCTTAGGGCCGGAGCAGTTCTTC	CASSLGPEQFF
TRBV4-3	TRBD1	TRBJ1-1	TGCGCCAGCAGCCCCGGGCGCGGGACAGGGGGGCCGGACACTGAAGCCTTCTTT	CASSPGRGTGGPDTEAFF
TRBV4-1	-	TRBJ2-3	TGCGCCAGCAGCCAAGATTGGCAGGGAAATGTCCTCCTCGATACGCAGTATTTT	CASSQDWQGNVLLDTQYF
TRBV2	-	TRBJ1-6	TGTGCCAGCAGTTTCGACAGGCTAAATTCACCCCTCCACTTT	CASSFDRLNSPLHF
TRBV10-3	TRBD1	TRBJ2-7	TGTGCCATCAGCCCGGTACAGGGGGAGTGGTACGAGCAGTACTTC	CAISPVQGEWYEQYF
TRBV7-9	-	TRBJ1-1	TGTGCCAGCAGCCCCGGGAGTGAAGCTTTCTTT	CASSPGSEAFF
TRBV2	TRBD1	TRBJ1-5	TGTGCCAGCAACCCCCCCGGGACAGGGGTCCAGCCCCAGCATTTT	CASNPPGTGVQPQHF
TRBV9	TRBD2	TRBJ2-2	TGTGCCAGCAGTCCAAGCGGGGCGAACACCGGGGAGCTGTTTTTT	CASSPSGANTGELFF
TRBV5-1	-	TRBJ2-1	TGCGCCAGCAGCCAGGGACTCCTCTACAATGAGCAGTTCTTC	CASSQGLLYNEQFF
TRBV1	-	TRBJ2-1	TGCACCAGCAGCCAAGACCCCTTTGGCGAGGCCTACAATGAGCAGTTCTTC	CTSSQDPFGEAYNEQFF
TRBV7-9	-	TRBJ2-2	TGTGCCAGCAGGAGTGGGAACACCGGGGAGCTGTTTTTT	CASRSGNTGELFF
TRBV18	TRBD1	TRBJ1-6	TGTGCCAGCTCACCACCGGGGTTCCGGGACAGGGTAAAAAATTCACCCCTCCACTTT	CASSPPGFRDRVKNSPLHF
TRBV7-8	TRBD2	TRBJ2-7	TGTGCCAGCAGCCCAGGGGGACTAGCGGTTTCCTACGAGCAGTACTTC	CASSPGGLAVSYEQYF